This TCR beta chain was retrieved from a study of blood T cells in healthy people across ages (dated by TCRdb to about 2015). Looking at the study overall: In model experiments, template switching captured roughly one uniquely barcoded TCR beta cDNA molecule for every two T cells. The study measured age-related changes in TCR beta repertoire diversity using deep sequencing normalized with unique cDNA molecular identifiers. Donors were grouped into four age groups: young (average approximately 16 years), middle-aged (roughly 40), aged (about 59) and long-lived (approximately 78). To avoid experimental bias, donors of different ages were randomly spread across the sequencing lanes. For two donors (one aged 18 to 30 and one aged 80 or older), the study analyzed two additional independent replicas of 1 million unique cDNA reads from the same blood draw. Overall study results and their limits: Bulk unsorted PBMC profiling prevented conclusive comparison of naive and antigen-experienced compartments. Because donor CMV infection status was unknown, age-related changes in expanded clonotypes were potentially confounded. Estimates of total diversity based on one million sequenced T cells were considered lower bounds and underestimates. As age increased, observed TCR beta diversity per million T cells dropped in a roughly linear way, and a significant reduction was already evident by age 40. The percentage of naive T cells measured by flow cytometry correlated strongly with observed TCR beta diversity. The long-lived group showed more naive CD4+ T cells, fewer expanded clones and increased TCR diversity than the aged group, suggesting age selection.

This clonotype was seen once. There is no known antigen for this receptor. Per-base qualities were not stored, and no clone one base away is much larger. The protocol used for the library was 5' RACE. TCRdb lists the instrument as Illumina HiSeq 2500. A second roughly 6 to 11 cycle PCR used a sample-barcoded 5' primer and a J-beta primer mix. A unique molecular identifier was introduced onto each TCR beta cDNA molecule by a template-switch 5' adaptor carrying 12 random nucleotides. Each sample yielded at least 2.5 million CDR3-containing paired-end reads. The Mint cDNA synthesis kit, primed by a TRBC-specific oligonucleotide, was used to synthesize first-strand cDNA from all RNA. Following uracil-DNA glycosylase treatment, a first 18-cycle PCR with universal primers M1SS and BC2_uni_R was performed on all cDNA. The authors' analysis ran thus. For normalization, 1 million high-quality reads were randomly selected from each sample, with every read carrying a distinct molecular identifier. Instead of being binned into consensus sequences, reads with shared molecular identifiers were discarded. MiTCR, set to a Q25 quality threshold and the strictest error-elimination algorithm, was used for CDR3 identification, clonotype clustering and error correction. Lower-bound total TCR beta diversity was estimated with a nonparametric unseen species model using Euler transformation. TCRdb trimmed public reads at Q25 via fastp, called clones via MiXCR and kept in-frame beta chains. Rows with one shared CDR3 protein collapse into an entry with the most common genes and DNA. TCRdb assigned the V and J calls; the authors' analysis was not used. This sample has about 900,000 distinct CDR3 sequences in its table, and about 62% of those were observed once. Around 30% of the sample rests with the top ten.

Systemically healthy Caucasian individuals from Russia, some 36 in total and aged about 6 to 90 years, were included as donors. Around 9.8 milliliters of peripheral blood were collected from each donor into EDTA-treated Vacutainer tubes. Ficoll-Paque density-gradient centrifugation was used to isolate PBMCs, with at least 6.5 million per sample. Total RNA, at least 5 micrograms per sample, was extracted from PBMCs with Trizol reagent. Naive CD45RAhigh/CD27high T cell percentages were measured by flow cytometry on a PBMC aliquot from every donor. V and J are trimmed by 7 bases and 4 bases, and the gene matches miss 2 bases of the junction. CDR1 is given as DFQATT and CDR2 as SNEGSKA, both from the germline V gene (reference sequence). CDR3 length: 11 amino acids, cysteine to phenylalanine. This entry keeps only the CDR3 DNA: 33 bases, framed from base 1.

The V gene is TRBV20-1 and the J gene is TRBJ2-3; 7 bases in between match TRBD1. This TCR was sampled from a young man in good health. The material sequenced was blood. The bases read TGCAGTGGCAGGGGGTCAGATACGCAGTATTTT. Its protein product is CSGRGSDTQYF.